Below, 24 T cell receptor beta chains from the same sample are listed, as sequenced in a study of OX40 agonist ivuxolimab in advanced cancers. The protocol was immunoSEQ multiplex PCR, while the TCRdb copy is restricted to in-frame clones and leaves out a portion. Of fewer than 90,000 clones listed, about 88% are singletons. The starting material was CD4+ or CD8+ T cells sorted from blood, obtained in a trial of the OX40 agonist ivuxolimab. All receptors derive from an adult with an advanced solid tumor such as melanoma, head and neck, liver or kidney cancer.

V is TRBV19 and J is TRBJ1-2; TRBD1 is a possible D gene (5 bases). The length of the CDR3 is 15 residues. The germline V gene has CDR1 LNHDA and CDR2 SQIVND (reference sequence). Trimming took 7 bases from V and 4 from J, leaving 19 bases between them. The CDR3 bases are TGTGCCAGTACAGGGTTTCGGGAAGTTTTCTATGGCTACACCTTC. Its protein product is CASTGFREVFYGYTF. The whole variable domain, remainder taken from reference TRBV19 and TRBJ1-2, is DGGITQSPKYLFRKEGQNVTLSCEQNLNHDAMYWYRQDPGQGLRLIYYSQIVNDFQKGDIAEGYSVSREKKESFPLTVTSAQKNPTAFYLCASTGFREVFYGYTFGSGTRLTVV.

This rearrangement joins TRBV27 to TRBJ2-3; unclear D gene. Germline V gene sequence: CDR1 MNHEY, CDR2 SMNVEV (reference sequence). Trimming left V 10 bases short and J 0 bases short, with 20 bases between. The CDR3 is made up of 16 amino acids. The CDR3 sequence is CATTSLGTTSTDTQYF. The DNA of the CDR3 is TGTGCCACCACCTCGCTAGGTACAACGAGCACAGATACGCAGTATTTT.

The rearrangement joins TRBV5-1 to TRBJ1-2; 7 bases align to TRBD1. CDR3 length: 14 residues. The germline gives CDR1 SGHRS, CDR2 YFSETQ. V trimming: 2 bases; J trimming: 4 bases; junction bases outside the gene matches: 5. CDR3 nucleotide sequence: TGCGCCAGCAGCTTTAACAGGGGCGGCTATGGCTACACCTTC. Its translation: CASSFNRGGYGYTF.

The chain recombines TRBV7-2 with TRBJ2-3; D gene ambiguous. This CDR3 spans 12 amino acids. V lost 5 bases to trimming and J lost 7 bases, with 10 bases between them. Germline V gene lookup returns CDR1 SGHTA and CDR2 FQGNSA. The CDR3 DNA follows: TGTGCCAGCAGCAATTTTTCAAATACGCAGTATTTT. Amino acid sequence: CASSNFSNTQYF.

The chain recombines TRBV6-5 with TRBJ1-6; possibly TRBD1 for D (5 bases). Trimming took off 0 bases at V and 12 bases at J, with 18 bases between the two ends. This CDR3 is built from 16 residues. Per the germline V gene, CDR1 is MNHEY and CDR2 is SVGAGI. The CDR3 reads CASSYSGMGTRVPLHF. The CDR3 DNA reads TGTGCCAGCAGTTACTCGGGGATGGGGACCCGGGTACCCCTCCACTTT.

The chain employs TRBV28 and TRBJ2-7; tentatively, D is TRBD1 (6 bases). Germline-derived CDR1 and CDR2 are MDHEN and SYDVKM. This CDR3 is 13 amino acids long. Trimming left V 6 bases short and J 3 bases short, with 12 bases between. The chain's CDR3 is CASSSGHLYEQYV. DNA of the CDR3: TGTGCCAGCAGCTCGGGACACCTCTACGAGCAGTACGTC.

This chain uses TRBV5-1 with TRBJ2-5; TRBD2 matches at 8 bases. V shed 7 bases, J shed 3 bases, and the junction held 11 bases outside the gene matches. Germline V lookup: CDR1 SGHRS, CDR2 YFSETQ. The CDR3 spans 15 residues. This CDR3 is CASQGWGLVKETQYF. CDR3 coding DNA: TGCGCCAGCCAAGGGTGGGGACTAGTAAAAGAGACCCAGTACTTC.

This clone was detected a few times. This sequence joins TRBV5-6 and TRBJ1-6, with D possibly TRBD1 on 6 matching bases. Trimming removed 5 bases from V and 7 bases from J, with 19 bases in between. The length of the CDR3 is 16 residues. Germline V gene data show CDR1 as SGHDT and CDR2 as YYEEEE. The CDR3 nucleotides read TGTGCCAGCAGTCGGGGGGCAGGACTTGGGAATTCACCCCTCCACTTT. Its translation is CASSRGAGLGNSPLHF.

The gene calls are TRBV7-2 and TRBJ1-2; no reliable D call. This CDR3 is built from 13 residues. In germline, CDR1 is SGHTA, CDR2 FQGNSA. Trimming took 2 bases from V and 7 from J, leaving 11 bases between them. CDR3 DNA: TGTGCCAGCAGCTTAAACACCCGGGCTGGCTACACCTTC. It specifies CASSLNTRAGYTF.

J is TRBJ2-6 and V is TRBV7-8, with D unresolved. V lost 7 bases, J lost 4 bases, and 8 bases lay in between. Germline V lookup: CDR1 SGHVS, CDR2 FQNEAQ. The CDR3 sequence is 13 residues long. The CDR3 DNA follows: TGTGCCAGCACCTCTTTCGGGGCCAACGTCCTGACTTTC. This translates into CASTSFGANVLTF.

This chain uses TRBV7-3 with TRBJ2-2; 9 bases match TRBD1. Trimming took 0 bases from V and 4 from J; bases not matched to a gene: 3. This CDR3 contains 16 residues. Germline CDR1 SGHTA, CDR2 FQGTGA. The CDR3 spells CASSLTQTGGTGELFF. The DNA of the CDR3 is TGTGCCAGCAGCTTAACCCAGACAGGGGGCACCGGGGAGCTGTTTTTT.

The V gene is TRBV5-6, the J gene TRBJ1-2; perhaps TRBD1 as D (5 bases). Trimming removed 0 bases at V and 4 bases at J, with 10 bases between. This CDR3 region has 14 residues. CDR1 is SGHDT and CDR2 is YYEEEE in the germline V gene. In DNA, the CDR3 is TGTGCCAGCAGCTTGGGAGGGGCAGGCTATGGCTACACCTTC. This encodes CASSLGGAGYGYTF.

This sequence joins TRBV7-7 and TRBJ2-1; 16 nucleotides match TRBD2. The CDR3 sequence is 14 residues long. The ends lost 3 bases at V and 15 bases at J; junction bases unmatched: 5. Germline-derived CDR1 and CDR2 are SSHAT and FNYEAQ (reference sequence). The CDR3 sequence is CASSLGTSGGALFF. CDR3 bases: TGTGCCAGCAGCTTGGGGACTAGCGGGGGGGCCCTGTTCTTC.

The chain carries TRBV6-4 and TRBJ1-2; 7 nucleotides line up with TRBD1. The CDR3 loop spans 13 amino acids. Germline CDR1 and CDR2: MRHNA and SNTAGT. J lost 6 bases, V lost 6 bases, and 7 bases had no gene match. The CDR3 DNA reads TGTGCCAGCAGCCCGAACAGGGGTGATGGCTACACCTTC. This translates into CASSPNRGDGYTF.

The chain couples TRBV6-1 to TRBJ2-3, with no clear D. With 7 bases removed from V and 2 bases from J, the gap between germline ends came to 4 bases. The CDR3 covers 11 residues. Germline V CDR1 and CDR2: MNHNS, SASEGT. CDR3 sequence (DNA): TGTGCCAGCACCTACACAGATACGCAGTATTTT. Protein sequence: CASTYTDTQYF.

CDR3 amino acids: CASSGTGPTGELFF. CDR3 nucleotide sequence: TGTGCCAGCTCCGGGACAGGGCCCACCGGGGAGCTGTTTTTT. The gene calls are TRBV18 and TRBJ2-2; 9 bases match TRBD1. The germline V gene encodes CDR1 KGHSH and CDR2 LQKENI. Trimming at V came to 6 bases and at J to 4 bases, leaving 3 bases not matched to a gene. The CDR3 covers 14 residues.

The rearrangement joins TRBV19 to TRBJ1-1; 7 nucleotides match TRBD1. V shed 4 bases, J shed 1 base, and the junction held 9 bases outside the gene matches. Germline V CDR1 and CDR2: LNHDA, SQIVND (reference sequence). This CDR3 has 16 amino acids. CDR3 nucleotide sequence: TGTGCCAGTAGTACCAGGCACAGGGGATGGAACACTGAAGCTTTCTTT. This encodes CASSTRHRGWNTEAFF.

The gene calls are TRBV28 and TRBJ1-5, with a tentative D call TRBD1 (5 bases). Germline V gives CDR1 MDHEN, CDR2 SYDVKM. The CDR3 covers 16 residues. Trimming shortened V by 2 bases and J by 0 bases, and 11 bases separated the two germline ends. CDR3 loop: CASSLRAGNSNQPQHF. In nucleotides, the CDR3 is TGTGCCAGCAGTTTACGGGCAGGGAATAGCAATCAGCCCCAGCATTTT. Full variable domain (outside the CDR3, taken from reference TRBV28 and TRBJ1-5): DVKVTQSSRYLVKRTGEKVFLECVQDMDHENMFWYRQDPGLGLRLIYFSYDVKMKEKGDIPEGYSVSREKKERFSLILESASTNQTSMYLCASSLRAGNSNQPQHFGDGTRLSIL.

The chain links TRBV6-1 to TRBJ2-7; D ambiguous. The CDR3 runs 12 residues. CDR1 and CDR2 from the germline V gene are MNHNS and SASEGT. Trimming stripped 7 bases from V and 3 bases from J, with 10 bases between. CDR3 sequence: CASKQNLYEQYF. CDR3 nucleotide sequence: TGTGCCAGCAAGCAGAACCTCTACGAGCAGTACTTC.

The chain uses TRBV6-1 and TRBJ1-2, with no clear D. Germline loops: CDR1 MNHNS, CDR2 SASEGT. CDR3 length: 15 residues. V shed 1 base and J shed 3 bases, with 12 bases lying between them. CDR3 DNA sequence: TGTGCCAGCAGTGAAGTTTTTAGTGGAGACTATGGCTACACCTTC. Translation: CASSEVFSGDYGYTF.

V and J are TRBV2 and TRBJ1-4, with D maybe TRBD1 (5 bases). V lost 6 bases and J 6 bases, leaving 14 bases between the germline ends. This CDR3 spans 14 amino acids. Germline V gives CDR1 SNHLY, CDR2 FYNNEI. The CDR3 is CASSPDGGDEKLFF. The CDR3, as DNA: TGTGCCAGCAGCCCCGACGGGGGGGATGAAAAACTGTTTTTT. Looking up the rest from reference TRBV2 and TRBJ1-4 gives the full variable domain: EPEVTQTPSHQVTQMGQEVILRCVPISNHLYFYWYRQILGQKVEFLVSFYNNEISEKSEIFDDQFSVERPDGSNFTLKIRSTKLEDSAMYFCASSPDGGDEKLFFGSGTQLSVL.

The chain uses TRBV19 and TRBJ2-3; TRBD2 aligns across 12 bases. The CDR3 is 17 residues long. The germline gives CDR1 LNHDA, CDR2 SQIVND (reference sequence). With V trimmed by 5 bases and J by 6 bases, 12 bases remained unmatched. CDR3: CASSVQTSGGLQDTQYF. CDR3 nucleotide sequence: TGTGCCAGTAGTGTCCAGACTAGCGGGGGCCTACAGGATACGCAGTATTTT.

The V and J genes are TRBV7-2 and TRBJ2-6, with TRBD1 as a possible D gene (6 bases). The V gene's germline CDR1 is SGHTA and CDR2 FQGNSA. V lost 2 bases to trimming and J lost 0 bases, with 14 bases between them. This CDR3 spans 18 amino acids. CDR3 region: CASSLYTGFLSGANVLTF. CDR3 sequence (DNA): TGTGCCAGCAGCTTATATACAGGGTTTCTCTCTGGGGCCAACGTCCTGACTTTC.

CDR3 loop: CASSEMYEQYF. The CDR3 DNA reads TGTGCCAGCAGTGAAATGTACGAGCAGTACTTC. J is TRBJ2-7 and V is TRBV2; D gene uncertain. This CDR3 has 11 amino acids. CDR1 is SNHLY and CDR2 is FYNNEI in the germline V gene. V lost 2 bases, J lost 4 bases, and 3 bases lay in between. The full variable domain, with the rest looked up from reference TRBV2 and TRBJ2-7, is EPEVTQTPSHQVTQMGQEVILRCVPISNHLYFYWYRQILGQKVEFLVSFYNNEISEKSEIFDDQFSVERPDGSNFTLKIRSTKLEDSAMYFCASSEMYEQYFGPGTRLTVT.